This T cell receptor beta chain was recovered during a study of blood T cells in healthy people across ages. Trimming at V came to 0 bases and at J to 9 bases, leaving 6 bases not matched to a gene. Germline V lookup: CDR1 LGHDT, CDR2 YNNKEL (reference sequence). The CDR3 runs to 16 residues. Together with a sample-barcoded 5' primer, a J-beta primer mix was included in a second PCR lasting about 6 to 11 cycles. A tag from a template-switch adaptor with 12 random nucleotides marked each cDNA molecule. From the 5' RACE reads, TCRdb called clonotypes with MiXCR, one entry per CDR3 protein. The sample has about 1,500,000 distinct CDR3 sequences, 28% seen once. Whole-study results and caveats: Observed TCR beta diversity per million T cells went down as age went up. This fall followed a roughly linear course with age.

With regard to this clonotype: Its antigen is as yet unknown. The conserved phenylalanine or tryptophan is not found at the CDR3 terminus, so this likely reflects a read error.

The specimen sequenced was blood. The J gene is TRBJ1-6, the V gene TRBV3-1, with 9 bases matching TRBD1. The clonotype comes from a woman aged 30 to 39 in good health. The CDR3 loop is CASSQEQGAGSSPLHC. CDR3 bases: TGTGCCAGCAGCCAAGAACAGGGGGCGGGGAGTTCACCCCTCCACTGT.